Sequencing of this T cell receptor (beta chain) was carried out in a study of radiotherapy plus CTLA-4 blockade in lung cancer. Study-wide points: Dynamics of early blood T cell clones, together with interferon-beta, were reportedly the best predictors of response.

Of note for this clone: Its antigen is unidentified.

Profiled with immunoSEQ multiplex PCR; TCRdb holds only in-frame clones, not every one. The sample lists over 100,000 clones; about nine tenths were seen once. The CDR3 contains 16 residues. From germline, CDR1 is SGHNT and CDR2 YENEEA. The junction had 11 bases not matched to a gene; V was cut back by 4 bases and J by 8 bases. Specimen: peripheral blood, collected from a patient treated with radiotherapy plus ipilimumab. The J gene is TRBJ1-2, the V gene TRBV11-3; 12 bases are a match to TRBD1. The sequence came from a human donor with non-small cell lung cancer that progressed on radiotherapy plus ipilimumab. For the CDR3, the DNA is TGTGCCAGCAGCTATGCCCCGGGACAGGGGGCTAAGGGCTACACCTTC. It yields the protein CASSYAPGQGAKGYTF. Looking up the rest from reference TRBV11-3 and TRBJ1-2 gives the full variable domain: EAGVVQSPRYKIIEKKQPVAFWCNPISGHNTLYWYLQNLGQGPELLIRYENEEAVDDSQLPKDRFSAERLKGVDSTLKIQPAELGDSAVYLCASSYAPGQGAKGYTFGSGTRLTVV.